This T cell receptor beta chain was recovered during a study of beta chain features in type 1 diabetes. Study conclusions and caveats: Compared to healthy donors, patients appeared to have naive, central memory and Treg TCRB repertoires that were more alike.

Trimming removed 3 bases from V and 3 bases from J; junction bases left unmatched: 1. There are 14 residues in the CDR3. Per germline, CDR1 SGHRS and CDR2 YFSETQ. Only a few counts were recorded for this clone. Its target is not known. The investigators reverse transcribed all of the isolated RNA, so they sequenced expressed TCRB transcripts. The data were produced by immunoSEQ multiplex PCR, yet TCRdb's version contains in-frame clones alone and is incomplete. The data contain fewer than 500,000 clones, more than 11% of them seen just once; the ten biggest clones take up roughly 0.033%. The material sequenced was naive CD4+ T cells from blood. The chain carries TRBV5-1 and TRBJ1-4; 8 positions match TRBD1. The sequence was collected from a man aged 25-45 years in good health. The CDR3 sequence is CASSSGQANEKLFF. As DNA, the CDR3 is TGCGCCAGCAGCTCGGGACAGGCTAATGAAAAACTGTTTTTT. Full variable domain (rest looked up from reference TRBV5-1 and TRBJ1-4): KAGVTQTPRYLIKTRGQQVTLSCSPISGHRSVSWYQQTPGQGLQFLFEYFSETQRNKGNFPGRFSGRQFSNSRSEMNVSTLELGDSALYLCASSSGQANEKLFFGSGTQLSVL.